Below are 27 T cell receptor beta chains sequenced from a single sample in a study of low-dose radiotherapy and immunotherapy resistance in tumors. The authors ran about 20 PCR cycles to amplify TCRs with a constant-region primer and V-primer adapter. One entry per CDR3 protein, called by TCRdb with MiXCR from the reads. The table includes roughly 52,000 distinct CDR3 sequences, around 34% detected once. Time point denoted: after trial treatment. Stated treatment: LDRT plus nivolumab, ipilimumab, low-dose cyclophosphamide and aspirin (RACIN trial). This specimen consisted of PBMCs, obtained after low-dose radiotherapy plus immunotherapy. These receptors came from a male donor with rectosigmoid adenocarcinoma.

CDR3 residues: CASSQQSGTGGYGYTF. The CDR3 DNA is TGTGCCAGCAGCCAGCAGTCCGGGACAGGGGGCTATGGCTACACCTTC. The J gene is TRBJ1-2, the V gene TRBV3-1; TRBD1 aligns across 11 bases. In germline, CDR1 is LGHDT, CDR2 YNNKEL (reference sequence). Unmatched junction bases numbered 7, after V lost 3 bases and J lost 4 bases. The length of the CDR3 is 16 residues.

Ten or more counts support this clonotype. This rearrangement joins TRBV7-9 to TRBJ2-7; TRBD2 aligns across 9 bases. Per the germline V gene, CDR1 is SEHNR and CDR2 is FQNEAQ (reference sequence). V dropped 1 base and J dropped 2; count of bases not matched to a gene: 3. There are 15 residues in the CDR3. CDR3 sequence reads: CASSLEAGGTYEQYF. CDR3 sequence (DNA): TGTGCCAGCAGCTTAGAGGCGGGAGGGACCTACGAGCAGTACTTC.

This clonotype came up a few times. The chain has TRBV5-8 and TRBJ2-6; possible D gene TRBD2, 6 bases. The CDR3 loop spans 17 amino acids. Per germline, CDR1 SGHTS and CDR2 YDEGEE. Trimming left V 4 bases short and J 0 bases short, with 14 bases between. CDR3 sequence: CASSKGLWSSGANVLTF. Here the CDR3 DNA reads TGTGCCAGCAGCAAGGGACTTTGGAGCTCTGGGGCCAACGTCCTGACTTTC.

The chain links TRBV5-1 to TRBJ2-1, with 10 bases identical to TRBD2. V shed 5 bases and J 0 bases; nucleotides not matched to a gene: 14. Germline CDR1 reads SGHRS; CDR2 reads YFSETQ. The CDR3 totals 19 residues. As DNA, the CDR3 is TGCGCCAGCAGGCCCACTCGACTAGCGGGTCCCAGCTCCTACAATGAGCAGTTCTTC. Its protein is CASRPTRLAGPSSYNEQFF.

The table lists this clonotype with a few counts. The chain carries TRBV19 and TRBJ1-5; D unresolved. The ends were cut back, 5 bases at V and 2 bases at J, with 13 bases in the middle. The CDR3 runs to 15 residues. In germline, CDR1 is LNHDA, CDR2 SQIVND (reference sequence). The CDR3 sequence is CASSLGRAGNQPQHF. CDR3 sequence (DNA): TGTGCCAGTAGTTTGGGTCGGGCTGGCAATCAGCCCCAGCATTTT. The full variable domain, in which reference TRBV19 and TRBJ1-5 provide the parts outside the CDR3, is DGGITQSPKYLFRKEGQNVTLSCEQNLNHDAMYWYRQDPGQGLRLIYYSQIVNDFQKGDIAEGYSVSREKKESFPLTVTSAQKNPTAFYLCASSLGRAGNQPQHFGDGTRLSIL.

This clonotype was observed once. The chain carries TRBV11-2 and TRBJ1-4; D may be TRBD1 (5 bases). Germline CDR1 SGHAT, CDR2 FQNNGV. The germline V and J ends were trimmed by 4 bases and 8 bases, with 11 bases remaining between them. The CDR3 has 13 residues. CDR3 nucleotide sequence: TGTGCCAGCAGCTCGTCAGGGAACGAAAAACTGTTTTTT. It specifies CASSSSGNEKLFF.

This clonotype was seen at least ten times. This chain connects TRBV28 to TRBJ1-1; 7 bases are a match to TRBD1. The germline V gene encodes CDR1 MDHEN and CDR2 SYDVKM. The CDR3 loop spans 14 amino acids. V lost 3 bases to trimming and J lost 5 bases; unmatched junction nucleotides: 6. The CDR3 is CASSLRTGWTEAFF. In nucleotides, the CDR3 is TGTGCCAGCAGTTTGCGGACAGGTTGGACTGAAGCTTTCTTT.

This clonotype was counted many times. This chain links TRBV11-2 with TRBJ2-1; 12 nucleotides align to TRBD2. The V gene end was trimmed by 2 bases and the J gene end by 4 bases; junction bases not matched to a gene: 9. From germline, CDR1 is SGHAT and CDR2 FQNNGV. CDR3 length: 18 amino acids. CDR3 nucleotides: TGTGCCAGCAGCTTAATACTAGCGGGAGGATCGGAATACAATGAGCAGTTCTTC. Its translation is CASSLILAGGSEYNEQFF. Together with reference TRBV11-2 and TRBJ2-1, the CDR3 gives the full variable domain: EAGVAQSPRYKIIEKRQSVAFWCNPISGHATLYWYQQILGQGPKLLIQFQNNGVVDDSQLPKDRFSAERLKGVDSTLKIQPAKLEDSAVYLCASSLILAGGSEYNEQFFGPGTRLTVL.

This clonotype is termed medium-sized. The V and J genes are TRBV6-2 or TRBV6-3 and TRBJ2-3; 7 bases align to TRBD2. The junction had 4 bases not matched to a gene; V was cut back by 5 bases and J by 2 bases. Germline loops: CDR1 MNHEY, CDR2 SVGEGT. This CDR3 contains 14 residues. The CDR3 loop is CASSGGLPTDTQYF. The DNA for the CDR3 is TGTGCCAGCAGTGGGGGACTACCCACAGATACGCAGTATTTT.

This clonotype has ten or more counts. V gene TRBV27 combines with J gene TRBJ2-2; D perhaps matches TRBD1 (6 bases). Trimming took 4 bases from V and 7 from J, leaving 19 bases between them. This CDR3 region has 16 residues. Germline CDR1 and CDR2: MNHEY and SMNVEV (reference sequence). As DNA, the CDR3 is TGTGCCAGCAGTTCCCTCGGACTGGCAGGGGACGGGGAGCTGTTTTTT. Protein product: CASSSLGLAGDGELFF.

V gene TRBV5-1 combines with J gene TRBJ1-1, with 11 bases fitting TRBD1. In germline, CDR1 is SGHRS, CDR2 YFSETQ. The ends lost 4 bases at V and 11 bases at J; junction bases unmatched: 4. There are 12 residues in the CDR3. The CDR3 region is CASSTGQGAAFF. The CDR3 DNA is TGCGCCAGCAGCACTGGACAGGGGGCGGCTTTCTTT.

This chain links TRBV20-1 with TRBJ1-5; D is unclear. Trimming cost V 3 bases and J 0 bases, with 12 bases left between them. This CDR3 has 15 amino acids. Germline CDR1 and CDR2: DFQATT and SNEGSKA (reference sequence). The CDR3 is CSASVNRHSNQPQHF. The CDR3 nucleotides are TGCAGTGCTAGCGTAAACAGACATAGCAATCAGCCCCAGCATTTT.

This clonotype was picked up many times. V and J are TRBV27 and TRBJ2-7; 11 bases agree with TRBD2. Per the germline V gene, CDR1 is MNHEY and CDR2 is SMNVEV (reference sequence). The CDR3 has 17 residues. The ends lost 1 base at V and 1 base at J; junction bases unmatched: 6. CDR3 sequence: CASSLFTSGSISYEQYF. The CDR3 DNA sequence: TGTGCCAGCAGTTTATTTACTAGCGGGAGTATATCCTACGAGCAGTACTTC.

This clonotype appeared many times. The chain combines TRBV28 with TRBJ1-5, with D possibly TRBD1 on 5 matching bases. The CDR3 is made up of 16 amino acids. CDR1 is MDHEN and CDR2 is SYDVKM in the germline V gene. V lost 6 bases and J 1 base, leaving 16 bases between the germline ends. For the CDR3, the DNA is TGTGCCAGCAGCTCCGGGCAGGGCCCCAGCAATCAGCCCCAGCATTTT. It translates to CASSSGQGPSNQPQHF. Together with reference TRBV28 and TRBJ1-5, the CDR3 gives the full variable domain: DVKVTQSSRYLVKRTGEKVFLECVQDMDHENMFWYRQDPGLGLRLIYFSYDVKMKEKGDIPEGYSVSREKKERFSLILESASTNQTSMYLCASSSGQGPSNQPQHFGDGTRLSIL.

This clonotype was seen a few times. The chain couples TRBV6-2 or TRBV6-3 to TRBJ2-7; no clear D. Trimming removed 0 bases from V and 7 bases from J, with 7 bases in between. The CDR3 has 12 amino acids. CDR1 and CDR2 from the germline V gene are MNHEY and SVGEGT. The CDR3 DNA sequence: TGTGCCAGCAGTTACTCGACCGGTGAGCAGTACTTC. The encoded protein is CASSYSTGEQYF.

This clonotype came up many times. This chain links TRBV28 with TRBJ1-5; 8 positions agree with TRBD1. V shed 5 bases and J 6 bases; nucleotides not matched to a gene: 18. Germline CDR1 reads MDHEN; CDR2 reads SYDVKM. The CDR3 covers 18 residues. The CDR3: CASSPVAILQGGSQPQHF. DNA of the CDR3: TGTGCCAGCAGTCCCGTCGCCATCTTACAGGGGGGAAGTCAGCCCCAGCATTTT.

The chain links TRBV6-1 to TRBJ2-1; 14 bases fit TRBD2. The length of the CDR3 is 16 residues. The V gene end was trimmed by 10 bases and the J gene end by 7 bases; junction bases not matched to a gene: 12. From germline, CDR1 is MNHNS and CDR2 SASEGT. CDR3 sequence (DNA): TGTGCCAACCTAAAATTAGGACTAGCGGGGGGAAATGAGCAGTTCTTC. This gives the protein CANLKLGLAGGNEQFF.

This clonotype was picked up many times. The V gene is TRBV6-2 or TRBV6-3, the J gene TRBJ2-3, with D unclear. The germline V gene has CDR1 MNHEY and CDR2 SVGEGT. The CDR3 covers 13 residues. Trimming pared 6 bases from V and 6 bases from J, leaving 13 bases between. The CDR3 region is CASSQNPGDTQYF. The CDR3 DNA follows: TGTGCCAGCAGCCAAAACCCTGGGGATACGCAGTATTTT.

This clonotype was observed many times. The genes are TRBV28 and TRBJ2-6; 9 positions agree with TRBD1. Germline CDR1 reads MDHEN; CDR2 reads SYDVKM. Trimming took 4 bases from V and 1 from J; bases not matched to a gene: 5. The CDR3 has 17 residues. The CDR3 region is CASSSNRGLSGANVLTF. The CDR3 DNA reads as TGTGCCAGCAGTTCCAACAGGGGGCTATCTGGGGCCAACGTCCTGACTTTC.

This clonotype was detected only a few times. Here the CDR3 DNA reads TGTGCCAGCAGCACCCCGGTGTTGGGGCTTGCCAATCAGCCCCAGCATTTT. This gives the protein CASSTPVLGLANQPQHF. This chain joins TRBV7-4 and TRBJ1-5, with D perhaps TRBD1 (5 bases). The CDR3 runs to 17 residues. Germline V gene lookup returns CDR1 SGHVT and CDR2 SQSDAQ. Trimming cost V 5 bases and J 3 bases, with 20 bases left between them.

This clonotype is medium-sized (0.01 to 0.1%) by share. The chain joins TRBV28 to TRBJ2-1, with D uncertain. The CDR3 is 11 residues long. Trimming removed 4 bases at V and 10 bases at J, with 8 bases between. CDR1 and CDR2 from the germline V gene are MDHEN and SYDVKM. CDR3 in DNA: TGTGCCAGCAGTTCCCCGCGGGAGCAGTTCTTC. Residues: CASSSPREQFF.

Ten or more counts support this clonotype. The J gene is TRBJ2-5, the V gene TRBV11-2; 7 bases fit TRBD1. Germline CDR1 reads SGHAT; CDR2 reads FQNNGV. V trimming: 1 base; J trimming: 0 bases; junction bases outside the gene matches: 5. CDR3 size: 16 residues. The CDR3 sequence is CASSLGTTGNQETQYF. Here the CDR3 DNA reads TGTGCCAGCAGCTTAGGAACGACAGGGAACCAAGAGACCCAGTACTTC.

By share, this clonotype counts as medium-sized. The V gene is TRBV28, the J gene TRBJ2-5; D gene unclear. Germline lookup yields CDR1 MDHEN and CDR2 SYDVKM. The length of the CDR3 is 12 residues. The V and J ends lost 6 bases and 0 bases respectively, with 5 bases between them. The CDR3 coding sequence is TGTGCCAGCAGCTCGTACCAAGAGACCCAGTACTTC. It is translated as CASSSYQETQYF.

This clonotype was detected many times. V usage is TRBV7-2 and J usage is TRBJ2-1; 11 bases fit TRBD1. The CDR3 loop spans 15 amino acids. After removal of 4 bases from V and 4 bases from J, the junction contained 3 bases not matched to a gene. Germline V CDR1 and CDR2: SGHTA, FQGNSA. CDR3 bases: TGTGCCAGCAGCTCCGGGACAGGGGGGTACAATGAGCAGTTCTTC. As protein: CASSSGTGGYNEQFF.

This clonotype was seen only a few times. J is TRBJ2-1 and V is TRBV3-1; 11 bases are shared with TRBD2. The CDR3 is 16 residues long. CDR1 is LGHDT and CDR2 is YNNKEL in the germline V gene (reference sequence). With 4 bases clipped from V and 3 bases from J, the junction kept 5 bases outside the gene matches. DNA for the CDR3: TGTGCCAGCAGCCCCCTCGGACTAGCGGGCTACAATGAGCAGTTCTTC. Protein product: CASSPLGLAGYNEQFF.

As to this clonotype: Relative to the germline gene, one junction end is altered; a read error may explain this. CDR3 loop: CASSEGGVPRIGF. CDR3 sequence (DNA): TGTGCCAGCAGTGAAGGAGGGGTCCCAAGAATAGGCTTC. V is TRBV25-1 and J is TRBJ1-2; D perhaps matches TRBD1 (5 bases). Germline values: CDR1 MGHDK, CDR2 SYGVNS. This CDR3 has 13 amino acids.

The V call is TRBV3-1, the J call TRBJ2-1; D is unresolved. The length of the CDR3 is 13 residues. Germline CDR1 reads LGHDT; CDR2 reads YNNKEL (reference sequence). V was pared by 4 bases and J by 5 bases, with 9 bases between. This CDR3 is CASSRANNNEQFF. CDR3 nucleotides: TGTGCCAGCAGCCGGGCCAACAACAATGAGCAGTTCTTC.